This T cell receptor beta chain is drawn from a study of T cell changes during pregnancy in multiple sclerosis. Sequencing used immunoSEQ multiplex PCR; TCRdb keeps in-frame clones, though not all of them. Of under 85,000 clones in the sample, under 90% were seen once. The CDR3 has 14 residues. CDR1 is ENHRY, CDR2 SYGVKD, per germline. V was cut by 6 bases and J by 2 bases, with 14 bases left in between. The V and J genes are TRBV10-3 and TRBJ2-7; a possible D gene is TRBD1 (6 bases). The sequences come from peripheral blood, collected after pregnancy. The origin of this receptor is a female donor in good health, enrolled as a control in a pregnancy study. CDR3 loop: CAISEADSTYEQYF. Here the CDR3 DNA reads TGTGCCATCAGCGAAGCGGACAGCACCTACGAGCAGTACTTC.